The rows below give T cell receptor beta chains drawn from one sample of a study of a mutant IDH1 vaccine in newly diagnosed glioma. No antigens are known for them. The data were produced by immunoSEQ multiplex PCR, yet TCRdb's version contains in-frame clones alone and is incomplete. The sample lists about 36,000 clones, 81% occurring once. The sequences come from PBMCs, collected from a glioma patient whose treatment included an IDH1 peptide vaccine. The receptors derive from a man between 45 and 60 years old with glioma. CDR3s include the opening cysteine and the closing phenylalanine or tryptophan. A D gene is named only where the DNA matches it firmly.

d_gene: .
j_gene: TRBJ1-2
v_gene: TRBV4-3
CDR3aa: CASSQEVGETYGYTF
CDR3nt: TGCGCCAGCAGCCAAGAAGTGGGGGAAACCTATGGCTACACCTTC

d_gene: .
j_gene: TRBJ1-2
v_gene: TRBV27
CDR3aa: CASRRTGLYGYTF
CDR3nt: TGTGCCAGCAGGCGAACAGGCCTCTATGGCTACACCTTC

d_gene: .
j_gene: TRBJ2-5
v_gene: TRBV7-2
CDR3aa: CASSLGRVVGETQYF
CDR3nt: TGTGCCAGCAGCTTAGGACGGGTAGTAGGGGAGACCCAGTACTTC

d_gene: .
j_gene: TRBJ1-4
v_gene: TRBV19
CDR3aa: CASRTSDATNEKLFF
CDR3nt: TGTGCCAGTCGGACCTCAGACGCAACTAATGAAAAACTGTTTTTT

d_gene: .
j_gene: TRBJ2-7
v_gene: TRBV6-5
CDR3aa: CASSRAQHYEQYF
CDR3nt: TGTGCCAGCAGTCGGGCCCAGCACTACGAGCAGTACTTC

d_gene: .
j_gene: TRBJ2-7
v_gene: TRBV7-2
CDR3aa: CASSLGGHPSYEQYF
CDR3nt: TGTGCCAGCAGCTTGGGGGGACATCCCTCCTACGAGCAGTACTTC

d_gene: .
j_gene: TRBJ1-6
v_gene: TRBV30
CDR3aa: CAWSNTRPTLHF
CDR3nt: TGTGCCTGGAGTAATACAAGGCCCACCCTCCACTTT

d_gene: .
j_gene: TRBJ2-3
v_gene: TRBV30
CDR3aa: CAWSTVEGGTDTQYF
CDR3nt: TGTGCCTGGAGTACCGTTGAGGGGGGCACAGATACGCAGTATTTT

d_gene: .
j_gene: TRBJ2-7
v_gene: TRBV7-9
CDR3aa: CASSLEGRGKPTHYEQYF
CDR3nt: TGTGCCAGCAGCTTAGAGGGTAGGGGAAAGCCGACCCACTACGAGCAGTACTTC

d_gene: .
j_gene: TRBJ1-5
v_gene: TRBV23-1
CDR3aa: CASSLRRGHSNQPQHF
CDR3nt: TGCGCCAGCAGCCTGAGGAGGGGACATAGCAATCAGCCCCAGCATTTT